This TCR beta chain was identified during a study of blood T cell repertoires in COVID-19. CDR1 is MNHEY and CDR2 is SMNVEV in the germline V gene (reference sequence). The CDR3 loop spans 17 amino acids. Trimming took off 2 bases at V and 8 bases at J, with 22 bases between the two ends. Original analysis: Reference gene primer amplification in the assay estimated nucleated cell counts. Profiling relied on immunoSEQ multiplex PCR, and the TCRdb table lists in-frame clones only, not all of them. V and J calls and clone size are those listed in that table; D and trimming were worked out from the DNA. This sample has some 130,000 clones, with 81% found just once.

The V call is TRBV27, the J call TRBJ1-3; no reliable D call. The sequencing sample was made of peripheral blood. The TCR was taken from a woman between 55 and 75 years old with active or convalescent COVID-19. CDR3: CASSLILGSDGLDTIYF. The DNA for the CDR3 is TGTGCCAGCAGTTTAATTCTGGGCTCTGACGGACTTGACACCATATATTTT.